The text below deals with one T cell receptor beta chain. The sample holds a few counts of this clonotype. The target of this receptor is not known. Base qualities were left out, and no much larger clone turns up one base away. The roughly 39 donors, aged roughly 6 to 95 years, were systemically healthy Caucasian individuals from Russia. Roughly 10 milliliters of peripheral blood were drawn from each donor into EDTA-treated Vacutainer tubes. PBMCs were isolated by Ficoll-Paque density-gradient centrifugation, with at least 7 million obtained per sample. Trizol reagent was used to extract total RNA from PBMCs, with at least 5 micrograms per sample. For every donor, flow cytometry on a PBMC aliquot measured the percentage of naive CD45RAhigh/CD27high T cells. The CDR3 holds 16 amino acids from the cysteine to the phenylalanine. CDR3 DNA only is kept here, 48 bases in frame from base 1. For CDR1 and CDR2, the germline V gene lists KGHSH and LQKENI. The junction shows trimming of 3 bases on V and 0 bases on J, plus 15 bases between the germline ends.

This sample was taken from a study of blood T cells in healthy people across ages (dated by TCRdb to about 2015). Regarding the research as a whole: In model experiments, roughly one uniquely barcoded TCR beta cDNA molecule per two T cells was captured by template switching. Using deep sequencing normalized with unique cDNA molecular identifiers, the study measured how TCR beta repertoire diversity changes with age. Donors were grouped into four age groups: young (average about 15 years), middle-aged (roughly 38), aged (approximately 58) and long-lived (around 82). To avoid experimental bias, donors of different ages were distributed randomly across sequencing lanes. Using the same blood draw, the study looked at two additional independent replicas of 1 million unique cDNA reads for two donors, one aged 18 to 30 and the other aged 80 or older. Broad study findings and their caveats: As age increased, observed TCR beta diversity per million T cells dropped in a roughly linear way, and a significant reduction was already evident by age about 40. Observed TCR beta diversity correlated strongly with the percentage of naive T cells measured by flow cytometry. Compared with the aged group, the long-lived group had more naive CD4+ T cells, fewer expanded clones and increased TCR diversity, a pattern suggesting age selection. Estimates of total diversity from one million sequenced T cells were regarded as lower bounds and underestimates. Since profiling was done on bulk unsorted PBMCs, naive and antigen-experienced compartments could not be conclusively compared. The CMV infection status of donors was not known, potentially confounding age-related changes in expanded clonotypes.

The library was obtained by 5' RACE. This sample was sequenced with an Illumina HiSeq 2500. The second PCR ran for roughly 7 to 11 cycles and used a J-beta primer mix along with a sample-barcoded 5' primer. Each TCR beta cDNA molecule received a unique molecular identifier from a template-switch 5' adaptor carrying 12 random nucleotides. Each sample yielded at least 2.5 million CDR3-containing paired-end reads. All of the RNA was converted into first-strand cDNA using the Mint cDNA synthesis kit, with a TRBC-specific oligonucleotide serving as the primer. Following uracil-DNA glycosylase treatment, all cDNA underwent a first 18-cycle PCR with the universal primers M1SS and BC2_uni_R. The source study handled its data this way. Each sample was normalized by randomly selecting 1 million high-quality reads, each carrying a distinct molecular identifier. Reads sharing molecular identifiers were discarded rather than binned into consensus sequences. MiTCR, set to a Q25 quality threshold and the strictest error-elimination algorithm, was used for CDR3 identification, clonotype clustering and error correction. A nonparametric unseen species model with Euler transformation was used to estimate lower-bound total TCR beta diversity. The public reads were run again by TCRdb, first through fastp at Q25 and then through MiXCR, and only productive beta chains were kept. Entries that share a CDR3 protein sequence are merged under the most common genes and DNA. The V and J calls, along with clone size, are taken from TCRdb and not from the paper's own processing. Here the sample has 700,000 to 1,000,000 distinct CDR3 sequences; under 45% occur a single time. Together, the top ten hold roughly 19% of the sample.

This chain joins TRBV18 to TRBJ2-7, with the D segment identity uncertain. The specimen was blood. The clonotype comes from a man in his 60s in good health. The nucleotides read TGTGCCAGCTCACCCAACTCAGGCACCTTCTCCTACGAGCAGTACTTC. It specifies CASSPNSGTFSYEQYF.